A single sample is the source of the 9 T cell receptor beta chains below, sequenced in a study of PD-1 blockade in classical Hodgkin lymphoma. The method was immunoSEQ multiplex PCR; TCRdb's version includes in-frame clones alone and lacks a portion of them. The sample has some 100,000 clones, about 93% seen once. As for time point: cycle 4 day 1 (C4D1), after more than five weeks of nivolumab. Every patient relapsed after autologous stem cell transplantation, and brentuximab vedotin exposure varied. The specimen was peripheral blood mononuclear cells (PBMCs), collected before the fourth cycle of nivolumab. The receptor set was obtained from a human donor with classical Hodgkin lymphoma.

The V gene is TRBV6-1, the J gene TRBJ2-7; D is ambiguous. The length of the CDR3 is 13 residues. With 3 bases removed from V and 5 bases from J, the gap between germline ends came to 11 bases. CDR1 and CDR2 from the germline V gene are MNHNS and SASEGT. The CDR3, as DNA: TGTGCCAGCAGTGACCCATGGGCGGACGAGCAGTACTTC. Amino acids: CASSDPWADEQYF.

Here the CDR3 DNA reads TGTGCCAGCTCACCGACTATCGGGAGCTCCTACAATGAGCAGTTCTTC. Its translation: CASSPTIGSSYNEQFF. The J gene is TRBJ2-1, the V gene TRBV18; D might be TRBD2 (6 bases). Germline loops: CDR1 KGHSH, CDR2 LQKENI. The CDR3 spans 16 residues. V was clipped by 3 bases and J by 0 bases, with 12 bases between them.

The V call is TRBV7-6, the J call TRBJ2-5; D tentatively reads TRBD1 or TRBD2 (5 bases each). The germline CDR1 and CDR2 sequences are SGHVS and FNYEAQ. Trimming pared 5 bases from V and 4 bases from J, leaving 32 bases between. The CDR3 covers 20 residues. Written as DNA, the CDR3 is TGTGCCAGCAGCCCGAGAGGGGCTCCCCCGCTCCGGTATCAAAGAGAGACCCAGTACTTC. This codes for CASSPRGAPPLRYQRETQYF.

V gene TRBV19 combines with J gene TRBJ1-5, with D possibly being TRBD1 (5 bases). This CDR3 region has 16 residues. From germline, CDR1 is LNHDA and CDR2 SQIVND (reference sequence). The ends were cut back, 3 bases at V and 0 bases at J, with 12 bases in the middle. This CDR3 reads CASSILSTDSNQPQHF. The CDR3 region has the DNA TGTGCCAGTAGTATTCTCTCGACAGATAGCAATCAGCCCCAGCATTTT.

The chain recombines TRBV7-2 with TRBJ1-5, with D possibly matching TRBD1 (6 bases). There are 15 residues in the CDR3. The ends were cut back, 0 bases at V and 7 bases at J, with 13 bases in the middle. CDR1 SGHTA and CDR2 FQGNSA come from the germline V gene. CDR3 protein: CASSLANRDGQPQHF. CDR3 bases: TGTGCCAGCAGCTTAGCGAACAGGGATGGGCAGCCCCAGCATTTT.

The CDR3 sequence: CASTDTTSEQYF. The CDR3 DNA reads as TGCGCCAGCACCGATACTACTAGCGAGCAGTACTTC. This chain connects TRBV10-2 to TRBJ2-7; possibly TRBD2 for D (5 bases). The ends were cut back, 7 bases at V and 6 bases at J, with 13 bases in the middle. Per germline, CDR1 WSHSY and CDR2 SAAADI. The CDR3 has 12 residues.

CDR3 residues: CAWNLAQDEQYF. The CDR3 DNA is TGTGCCTGGAACCTAGCCCAGGACGAGCAGTACTTC. The V and J genes are TRBV30 and TRBJ2-7; TRBD2 might be the D (5 bases). The CDR3 loop spans 12 amino acids. Looked up from germline, CDR1 is GTSNPN and CDR2 is SVGIG (reference sequence). Between the trimmed V and J ends, which lost 4 bases and 5 bases, there was a span of 12 bases.

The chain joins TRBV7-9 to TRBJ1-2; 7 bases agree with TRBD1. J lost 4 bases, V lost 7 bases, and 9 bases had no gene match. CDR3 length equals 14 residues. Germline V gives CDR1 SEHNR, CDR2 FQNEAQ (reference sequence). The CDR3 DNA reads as TGTGCCAGCACCAACAAACAGGGGATCTATGGCTACACCTTC. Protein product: CASTNKQGIYGYTF.

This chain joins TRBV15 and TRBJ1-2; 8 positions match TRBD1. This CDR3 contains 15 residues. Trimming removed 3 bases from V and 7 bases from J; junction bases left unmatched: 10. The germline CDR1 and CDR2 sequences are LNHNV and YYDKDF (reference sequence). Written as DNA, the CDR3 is TGTGCCACCAGCAGCTCGAGGACAGGGTGGGGTGGCTACACCTTC. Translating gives CATSSSRTGWGGYTF.